Given below is one T cell receptor (beta chain) in context. TCRdb keeps only in-frame clones here, not all; method: immunoSEQ multiplex PCR. Of 13,000 to 15,000 clones listed, approximately 84% are singletons. The data originate from a study of OX40 agonist ivuxolimab in advanced cancers. Background on the study: An anti-OX40 (CD134) antibody with agonistic activity, ivuxolimab, was administered to patients. In this trial design, patients received ivuxolimab intravenously at 0.01 to 10 mg/kg every 2 weeks. Those enrolled were roughly 80% male, with a mean age of about 66 years and ages from 23 to 79.

The source material was CD4+ or CD8+ T cells sorted from blood, sampled in a trial of the OX40 agonist ivuxolimab. The TCR originated in an adult with an advanced solid tumor such as melanoma, head and neck, liver or kidney cancer.

The CDR3: CASSSETGYNEQFF. For the CDR3, the DNA is TGTGCCAGTAGTTCGGAGACGGGTTACAATGAGCAGTTCTTC. The chain links TRBV19 to TRBJ2-1, with unresolved D. The V gene lost 5 bases and the J gene lost 4 bases, with 12 bases spanning the gap. The CDR3 has 14 amino acids. Germline V lookup: CDR1 LNHDA, CDR2 SQIVND (reference sequence).